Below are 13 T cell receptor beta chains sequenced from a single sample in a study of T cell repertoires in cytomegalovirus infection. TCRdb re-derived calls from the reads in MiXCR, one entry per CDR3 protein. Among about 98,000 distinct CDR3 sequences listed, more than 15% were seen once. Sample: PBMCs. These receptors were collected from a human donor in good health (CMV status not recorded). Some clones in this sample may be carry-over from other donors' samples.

The DNA for the CDR3 is TGTGCCAGCAGTTCCCAGACAGCCACCTACGAGCAGTACTTC. It encodes CASSSQTATYEQYF. This chain joins TRBV6-2 or TRBV6-3 and TRBJ2-7; possibly TRBD1 for D (5 bases). Trimming took 4 bases from V and 2 from J, leaving 12 bases between them. The germline CDR1 and CDR2 sequences are MNHEY and SVGEGT. The CDR3 runs 14 residues.

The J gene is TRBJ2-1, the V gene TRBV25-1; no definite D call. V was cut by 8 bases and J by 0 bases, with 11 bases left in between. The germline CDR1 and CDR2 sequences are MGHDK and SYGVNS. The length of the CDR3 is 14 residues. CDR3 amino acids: CASAEHSSYNEQFF. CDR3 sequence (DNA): TGTGCCAGCGCCGAACATAGCTCCTACAATGAGCAGTTCTTC.

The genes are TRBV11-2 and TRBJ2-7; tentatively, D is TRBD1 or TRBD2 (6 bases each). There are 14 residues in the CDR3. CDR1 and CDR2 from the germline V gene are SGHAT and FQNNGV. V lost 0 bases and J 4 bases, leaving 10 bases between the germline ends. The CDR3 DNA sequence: TGTGCCAGCAGCTTAGATACAGGGACTTACGAGCAGTACTTC. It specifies CASSLDTGTYEQYF.

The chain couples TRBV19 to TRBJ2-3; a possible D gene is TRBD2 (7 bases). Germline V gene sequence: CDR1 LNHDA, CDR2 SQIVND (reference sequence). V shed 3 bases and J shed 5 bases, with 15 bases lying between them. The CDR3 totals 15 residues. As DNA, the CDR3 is TGTGCCAGTAGTATTTTCTCGGGGGGCGGAGATACGCAGTATTTT. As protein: CASSIFSGGGDTQYF.

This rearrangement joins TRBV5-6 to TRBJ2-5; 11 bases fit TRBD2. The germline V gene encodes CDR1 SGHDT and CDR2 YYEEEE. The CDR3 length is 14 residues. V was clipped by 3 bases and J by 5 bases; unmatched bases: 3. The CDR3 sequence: CASSSVAGGETQYF. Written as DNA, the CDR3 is TGTGCCAGCAGCTCCGTAGCGGGGGGGGAGACCCAGTACTTC.

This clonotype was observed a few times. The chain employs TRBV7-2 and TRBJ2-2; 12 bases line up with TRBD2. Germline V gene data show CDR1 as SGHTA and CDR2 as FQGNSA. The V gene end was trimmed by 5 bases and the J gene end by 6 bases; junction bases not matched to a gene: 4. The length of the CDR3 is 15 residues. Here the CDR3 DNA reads TGTGCCAGCAGCAGACTAGCGGGGGAGTCCGGGGAGCTGTTTTTT. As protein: CASSRLAGESGELFF.

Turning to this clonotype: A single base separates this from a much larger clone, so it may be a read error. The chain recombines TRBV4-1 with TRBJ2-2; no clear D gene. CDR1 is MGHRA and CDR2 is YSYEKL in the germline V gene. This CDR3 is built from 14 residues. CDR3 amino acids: CASSQVLNTAELFF. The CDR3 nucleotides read TGTGCCAGCAGCCAAGTTCTGAACACCGCGGAGCTGTTTTTT.

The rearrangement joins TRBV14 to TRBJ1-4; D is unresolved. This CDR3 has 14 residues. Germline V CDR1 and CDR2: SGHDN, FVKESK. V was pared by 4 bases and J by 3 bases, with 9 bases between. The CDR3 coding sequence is TGTGCCAGCAGCCGGTCCCTGTCTAATGAAAAACTGTTTTTT. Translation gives CASSRSLSNEKLFF. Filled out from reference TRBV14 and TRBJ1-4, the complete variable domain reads EAGVTQFPSHSVIEKGQTVTLRCDPISGHDNLYWYRRVMGKEIKFLLHFVKESKQDESGMPNNRFLAERTGGTYSTLKVQPAELEDSGVYFCASSRSLSNEKLFFGSGTQLSVL.

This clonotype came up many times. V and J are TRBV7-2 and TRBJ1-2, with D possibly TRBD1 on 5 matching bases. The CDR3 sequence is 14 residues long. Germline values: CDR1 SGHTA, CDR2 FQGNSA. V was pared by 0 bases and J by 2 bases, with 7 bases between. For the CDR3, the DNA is TGTGCCAGCAGCTTAGCGCCAGGGAACTATGGCTACACCTTC. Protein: CASSLAPGNYGYTF.

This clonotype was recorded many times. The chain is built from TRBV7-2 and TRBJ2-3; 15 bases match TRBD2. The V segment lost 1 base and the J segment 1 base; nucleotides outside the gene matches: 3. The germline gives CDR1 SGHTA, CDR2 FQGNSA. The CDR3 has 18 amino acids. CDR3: CASSLGTSGGGGTDTQYF. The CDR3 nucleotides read TGTGCCAGCAGCTTAGGGACTAGCGGGGGGGGGGGCACAGATACGCAGTATTTT.

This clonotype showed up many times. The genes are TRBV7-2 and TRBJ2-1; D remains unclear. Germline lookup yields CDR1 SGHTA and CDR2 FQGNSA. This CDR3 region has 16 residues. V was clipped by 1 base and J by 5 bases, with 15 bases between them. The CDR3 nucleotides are TGTGCCAGCAGCTTAGACCTGGCGGACGGTAACAATGAGCAGTTCTTC. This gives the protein CASSLDLADGNNEQFF. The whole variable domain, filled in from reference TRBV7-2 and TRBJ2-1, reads GAGVSQSPSNKVTEKGKDVELRCDPISGHTALYWYRQSLGQGLEFLIYFQGNSAPDKSGLPSDRFSAERTGGSVSTLTIQRTQQEDSAVYLCASSLDLADGNNEQFFGPGTRLTVL.

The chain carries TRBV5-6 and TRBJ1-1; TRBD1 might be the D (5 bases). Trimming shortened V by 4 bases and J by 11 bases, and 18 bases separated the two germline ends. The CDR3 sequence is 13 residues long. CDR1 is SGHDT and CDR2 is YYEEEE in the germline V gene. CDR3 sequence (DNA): TGTGCCAGCAGCCCCAGGGCCGGAGGATACGCTTTCTTT. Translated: CASSPRAGGYAFF.

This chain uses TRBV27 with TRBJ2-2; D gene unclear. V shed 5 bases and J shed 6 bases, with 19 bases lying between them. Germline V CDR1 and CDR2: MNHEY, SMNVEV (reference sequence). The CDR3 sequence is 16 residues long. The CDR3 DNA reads TGTGCCAGCAGTCCACCAGGCAGCCTTTGGGCCGGGGAGCTGTTTTTT. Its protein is CASSPPGSLWAGELFF.